Described below is a single T cell receptor (beta chain) sequence and its context. The data stem from a study of T cells after yellow fever vaccination. Findings and caveats of the study: It was a weaker secondary response, yet one that peaked faster, at day 5 versus 15. CD4 and CD8 compartments shared a small share of clonotypes, likely from convergent recombination. The presence of abundant clonotypes contaminating from the bulk population was possible in FACS-sorted repertoires.

As TCR cDNA was made by 5'RACE template switching, a universal primer site and UMIs were added. TCRdb redid the calling of the 5' RACE reads with MiXCR, one entry per CDR3 protein. The table lists 75,000 to 100,000 distinct CDR3 sequences, roughly 10% of them singletons. Sequenced here: CD8+ T cells not binding an NS4B(214-222) dextramer, sorted from PBMCs, sampled approximately 16 days after the first yellow fever vaccination. The clonotype comes from a man aged 18 to 30 who received the YFV17D yellow fever vaccine.

The DNA of the CDR3 is TGTGCCAGCAGGTTCTCAGGGAGGGCGCTGAGGTCCACTGAAGCTTTCTTT. It yields the protein CASRFSGRALRSTEAFF. The chain employs TRBV2 and TRBJ1-1, with a weak D call TRBD1 (5 bases). V lost 6 bases and J lost 4, with 24 bases in between. The CDR3 loop spans 17 amino acids. Germline CDR1 reads SNHLY; CDR2 reads FYNNEI.